This is a list of T cell receptor beta chains from one sample in a study of T-cell reconstitution after alpha-beta-depleted transplantation in children. MiXCR was run by TCRdb on the PCR reads, yielding one entry per CDR3 protein. This table holds fewer than 400,000 distinct CDR3 sequences, about a fifth found once. Here the sequenced sample was PBMCs from the stem cell graft donor, taken from the stem cell graft. Receptors originate from a human donor who donated a stem cell graft to a child with acute myeloid leukemia. Each CDR3 is given with its conserved first and last residue. Each record gives: D gene, J gene, V gene, clone size, CDR3 protein, CDR3 DNA. The D gene is left open where the match is weak. Clone size is given for some rows only: seen once, a few or many times, or a class if the clone is expanded.

>NA|TRBJ2-3|TRBV5-1|NA
CASSLGMEGVDTQYF
TGCGCCAGCAGCTTGGGTATGGAGGGCGTAGATACGCAGTATTTT
>NA|TRBJ2-7|TRBV28|NA
CASTPLRATGYEQYF
TGTGCCAGCACCCCCCTCCGGGCCACAGGGTACGAGCAGTACTTC
>NA|TRBJ2-1|TRBV29-1|many
CSLEESSYNEQFF
TGCAGCCTTGAAGAGTCCTCCTACAATGAGCAGTTCTTC
>NA|TRBJ2-7|TRBV29-1|many
CSVASRASYEQYF
TGCAGCGTGGCCTCCCGTGCCTCCTACGAGCAGTACTTC
>NA|TRBJ2-1|TRBV13|NA
CASSRRGRVNNEQFF
TGTGCCAGCAGCCGAAGGGGCAGGGTCAACAATGAGCAGTTCTTC
>NA|TRBJ2-3|TRBV7-2|NA
CASSLVAHHTDTQYF
TGTGCCAGCAGCTTAGTGGCCCATCACACAGATACGCAGTATTTT
>NA|TRBJ2-7|TRBV4-3|NA
CASSQTAGSGYEQYF
TGCGCCAGCAGCCAAACGGCGGGATCAGGCTACGAGCAGTACTTC
>NA|TRBJ2-5|TRBV6-5|few
CASSYVMGGNQETQYF
TGTGCCAGCAGTTACGTAATGGGCGGGAACCAAGAGACCCAGTACTTC
>NA|TRBJ2-7|TRBV2|NA
CASNMVTSSYEQYF
TGTGCCAGCAATATGGTGACTAGTTCCTACGAGCAGTACTTC
>NA|TRBJ2-3|TRBV7-2|NA
CASSRGFPEDTQYF
TGTGCCAGCAGCCGGGGATTCCCGGAGGATACGCAGTATTTT
>TRBD1|TRBJ1-5|TRBV20-1|many
CSARDRDRVGQPQHF
TGCAGTGCTAGAGACCGGGACAGGGTGGGTCAGCCCCAGCATTTT
>TRBD1|TRBJ2-1|TRBV20-1|NA
CSAQGASDYNEQFF
TGCAGTGCCCAGGGGGCTAGCGACTACAATGAGCAGTTCTTC
>TRBD2|TRBJ2-1|TRBV12-3/TRBV12-4|NA
CASSFGGVAGGPGEQFF
TGTGCCAGCAGTTTCGGGGGAGTAGCGGGAGGGCCGGGTGAGCAGTTCTTC
>NA|TRBJ1-1|TRBV25-1|NA
CASREGVWTEAFF
TGTGCAAGCAGGGAAGGGGTATGGACTGAAGCTTTCTTT
>NA|TRBJ1-1|TRBV7-9|NA
CASSYSTGRLNTEAFF
TGTGCCAGCAGCTATTCTACTGGCCGATTGAACACTGAAGCTTTCTTT
>NA|TRBJ1-5|TRBV2|few
CASSEINQPQHF
TGTGCCAGCAGTGAAATTAATCAGCCCCAGCATTTT
>TRBD1|TRBJ2-5|TRBV3-1|NA
CASSQRTGWETQYF
TGTGCCAGCAGCCAACGGACAGGGTGGGAGACCCAGTACTTC
>TRBD2|TRBJ2-7|TRBV20-1|few
CSAVRLAGAYEQYF
TGCAGTGCCGTCCGGCTAGCGGGAGCCTACGAGCAGTACTTC
>NA|TRBJ1-5|TRBV7-9|few
CASSPQENQPQHF
TGTGCCAGCAGCCCTCAGGAGAATCAGCCCCAGCATTTT
>NA|TRBJ2-3|TRBV6-5|NA
CASRYRHSPTDTQYF
TGTGCCAGCAGATACAGACATTCCCCCACAGATACGCAGTATTTT
>NA|TRBJ1-1|TRBV6-5|many
CASSYAVGLNTEAFF
TGTGCCAGCAGTTACGCCGTCGGGCTGAACACTGAAGCTTTCTTT
>TRBD2|TRBJ2-3|TRBV7-2|few
CASSLQAGGPDTQYF
TGTGCCAGCAGCTTACAGGCGGGAGGTCCAGATACGCAGTATTTT
>TRBD2|TRBJ2-2|TRBV4-3|NA
CASHQGTSENTGELFF
TGCGCCAGTCACCAGGGGACTAGCGAGAACACCGGGGAGCTGTTTTTT
>TRBD2|TRBJ2-1|TRBV7-6|NA
CASRPLAGGHNEQFF
TGTGCCAGCAGGCCACTAGCGGGAGGGCACAATGAGCAGTTCTTC
>NA|TRBJ2-3|TRBV29-1|medium-sized
CSVEESFEDTQYF
TGCAGCGTTGAAGAAAGTTTCGAAGATACGCAGTATTTT
>TRBD2|TRBJ2-2|TRBV12-3/TRBV12-4|few
CASLAGSNTGELFF
TGTGCCAGCTTAGCGGGATCGAACACCGGGGAGCTGTTTTTT
>NA|TRBJ2-3|TRBV7-8|NA
CASSLGRVNTDTQYF
TGTGCCAGCAGCTTAGGACGCGTTAACACAGATACGCAGTATTTT
>NA|TRBJ2-3|TRBV29-1|NA
CSVEPTDTQYF
TGCAGCGTTGAGCCTACAGATACGCAGTATTTT
>NA|TRBJ2-3|TRBV20-1|many
CSAITSTDTQYF
TGCAGTGCTATAACAAGCACAGATACGCAGTATTTT
>NA|TRBJ1-5|TRBV6-1|NA
CASSAGRVRNQPQHF
TGTGCCAGCAGTGCAGGCAGGGTTCGCAATCAGCCCCAGCATTTT
>NA|TRBJ2-2|TRBV29-1|many
CSVEREAHTGELFF
TGCAGCGTTGAAAGGGAGGCCCACACCGGGGAGCTGTTTTTT
>NA|TRBJ2-1|TRBV29-1|many
CSVGPSSYNEQFF
TGCAGCGTTGGTCCCAGTTCCTACAATGAGCAGTTCTTC
>NA|TRBJ2-7|TRBV6-1|NA
CASSEGPWRGREQYF
TGTGCCAGCAGCGAAGGCCCCTGGAGGGGGCGCGAGCAGTACTTC
>TRBD1|TRBJ2-7|TRBV30|NA
CAWSQGDSYEQYF
TGTGCCTGGAGTCAGGGGGACTCCTACGAGCAGTACTTC
>NA|TRBJ2-1|TRBV24-1|few
CATSDARAGGIEQFF
TGTGCCACCAGCGATGCCCGAGCGGGCGGGATTGAGCAGTTCTTC
>NA|TRBJ1-2|TRBV7-2|NA
CASSTVQGNYGYTF
TGTGCCAGCAGCACGGTTCAGGGGAACTATGGCTACACCTTC
>TRBD2|TRBJ2-3|TRBV20-1|many
CSASGSGGFTDTQYF
TGCAGTGCTTCCGGGTCGGGAGGGTTCACAGATACGCAGTATTTT
>TRBD1|TRBJ1-1|TRBV7-9|many
CASSLVTGGNTEAFF
TGTGCCAGCAGCTTAGTCACAGGGGGTAACACTGAAGCTTTCTTT
>NA|TRBJ1-2|TRBV12-3/TRBV12-4|few
CASSLRGDRSYGYTF
TGTGCCAGCAGTTTACGGGGAGACAGGTCATATGGCTACACCTTC
>NA|TRBJ1-5|TRBV20-1|few
CSVTKGGGTNQPQHF
TGCAGTGTTACGAAGGGCGGGGGGACCAATCAGCCCCAGCATTTT
>NA|TRBJ2-1|TRBV29-1|many
CSVERDSPNNEQFF
TGCAGCGTTGAAAGGGACTCTCCGAACAATGAGCAGTTCTTC
>NA|TRBJ2-2|TRBV18|NA
CASSPQGVNTGELFF
TGTGCCAGCTCACCACAGGGGGTGAACACCGGGGAGCTGTTTTTT
>NA|TRBJ2-4|TRBV12-3/TRBV12-4|NA
CASTDRRKNIQYF
TGTGCCAGCACCGACAGGAGGAAAAACATTCAGTACTTC
>TRBD2|TRBJ2-7|TRBV27|many
CASSIQREVSYEQYF
TGTGCCAGCAGTATTCAGCGGGAGGTCTCCTACGAGCAGTACTTC
>NA|TRBJ2-1|TRBV12-3/TRBV12-4|NA
CASSSTDEQFF
TGTGCCAGCAGTTCGACAGATGAGCAGTTCTTC